The source of this T cell receptor (beta chain) is a study of cytomegalovirus exposure and HLA in healthy donors. Study details: As an earlier analysis found, around 170 million T cells yielded about 120 million unique TCR beta sequences.

General study results and limits: A missense DCLRE1C variant was associated with V- and J-gene trimming of TCR beta chains in a later analysis, and an independent cohort replicated the association. Several of the most significant clusters were apparently associated with common viral pathogens in a later analysis.

As regards this clone: Its target is not known.

This CDR3 spans 16 amino acids. The study ran its PCR with 60 Vbeta and 13 Jbeta primers. Generated by immunoSEQ multiplex PCR, the TCRdb table keeps only in-frame clones and is missing some. Among around 120,000 clones listed, under 85% were seen once. The specimen sequenced was PBMCs. The receptor comes from a human donor in good health. This chain uses TRBV21-1 with TRBJ2-7; the table names TRBD1, a call not compared with the DNA. TRBV21-1 is listed as a pseudogene. DNA of the CDR3: TGTGCCAGCATCCCCTTCCAGGGACAAACCACCTACGAGCAGTACTTC. Amino acids: CASIPFQGQTTYEQYF.